Sequencing of this T cell receptor (beta chain) was carried out in a study of OX40 agonist ivuxolimab in advanced cancers. TCRdb's copy holds only in-frame clones and misses some; the assay was immunoSEQ multiplex PCR. The data hold tens of thousands of clones, with more than 80% observed a single time. The germline V and J ends were trimmed by 1 base and 0 bases, with 5 bases remaining between them. This CDR3 has 15 amino acids. CDR1 SGHRS and CDR2 YFSETQ come from the germline V gene. The chain joins TRBV5-1 to TRBJ2-6; no definite D call. This TCR derives from an adult with an advanced solid tumor such as melanoma, head and neck, liver or kidney cancer. The specimen comprised CD4+ or CD8+ T cells sorted from blood, sampled in a trial of the OX40 agonist ivuxolimab. The CDR3 protein is CASSLLGSGANVLTF. CDR3 bases: TGCGCCAGCAGCTTGCTCGGCTCTGGGGCCAACGTCCTGACTTTC.